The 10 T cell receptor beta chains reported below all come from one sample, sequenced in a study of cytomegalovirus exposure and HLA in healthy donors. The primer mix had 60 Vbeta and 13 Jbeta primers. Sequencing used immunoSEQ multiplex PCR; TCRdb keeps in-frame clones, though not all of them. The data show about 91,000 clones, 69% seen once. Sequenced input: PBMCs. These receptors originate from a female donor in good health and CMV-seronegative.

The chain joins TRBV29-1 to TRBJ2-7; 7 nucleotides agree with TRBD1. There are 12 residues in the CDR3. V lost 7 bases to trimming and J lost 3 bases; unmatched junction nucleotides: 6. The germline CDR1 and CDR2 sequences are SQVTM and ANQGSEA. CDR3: CSGDSWIYEQYF. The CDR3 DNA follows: TGCAGCGGGGACAGTTGGATCTACGAGCAGTACTTC.

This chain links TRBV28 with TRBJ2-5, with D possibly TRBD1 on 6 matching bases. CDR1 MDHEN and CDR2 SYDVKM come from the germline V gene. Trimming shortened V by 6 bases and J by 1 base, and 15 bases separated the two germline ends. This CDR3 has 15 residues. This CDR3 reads CASRGQQGFQETQYF. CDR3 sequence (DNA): TGTGCCAGCAGAGGTCAACAGGGCTTCCAAGAGACCCAGTACTTC. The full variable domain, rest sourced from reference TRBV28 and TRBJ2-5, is DVKVTQSSRYLVKRTGEKVFLECVQDMDHENMFWYRQDPGLGLRLIYFSYDVKMKEKGDIPEGYSVSREKKERFSLILESASTNQTSMYLCASRGQQGFQETQYFGPGTRLLVL.

CDR3 sequence: CASSWTRVLGYTF. The CDR3 nucleotides read TGTGCCAGCAGCTGGACCAGGGTGCTTGGCTACACCTTC. The rearrangement joins TRBV5-6 to TRBJ1-2; D is perhaps TRBD1 (5 bases). Trimming removed 3 bases from V and 7 bases from J, with 13 bases in between. The germline V gene encodes CDR1 SGHDT and CDR2 YYEEEE. The CDR3 spans 13 residues.

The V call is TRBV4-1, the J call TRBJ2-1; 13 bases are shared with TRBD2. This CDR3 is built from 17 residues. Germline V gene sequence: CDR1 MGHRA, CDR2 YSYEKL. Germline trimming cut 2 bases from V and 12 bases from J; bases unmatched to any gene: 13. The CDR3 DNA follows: TGCGCCAGCAGCCAATGGTCCGGGACTAGCGGGGCTAGGGGGCAGTTCTTC. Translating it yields CASSQWSGTSGARGQFF.

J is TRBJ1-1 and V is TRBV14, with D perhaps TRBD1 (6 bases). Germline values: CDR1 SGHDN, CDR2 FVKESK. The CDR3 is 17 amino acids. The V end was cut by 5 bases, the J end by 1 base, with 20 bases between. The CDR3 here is CASSTEGGGIWNTEAFF. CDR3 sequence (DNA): TGTGCCAGCAGCACTGAGGGAGGGGGTATTTGGAACACTGAAGCTTTCTTT. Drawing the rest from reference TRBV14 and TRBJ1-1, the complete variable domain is EAGVTQFPSHSVIEKGQTVTLRCDPISGHDNLYWYRRVMGKEIKFLLHFVKESKQDESGMPNNRFLAERTGGTYSTLKVQPAELEDSGVYFCASSTEGGGIWNTEAFFGQGTRLTVV.

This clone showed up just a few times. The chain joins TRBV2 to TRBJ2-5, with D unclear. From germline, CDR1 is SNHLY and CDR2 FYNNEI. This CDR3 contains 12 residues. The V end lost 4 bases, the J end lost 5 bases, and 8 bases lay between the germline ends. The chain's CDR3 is CASSVTWETQYF. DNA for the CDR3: TGTGCCAGCAGTGTAACATGGGAGACCCAGTACTTC.

The CDR3 loop reads CASSRQEGNTGDEQYF. CDR3 DNA: TGCGCCAGCAGCCGTCAAGAAGGGAACACCGGGGATGAGCAGTACTTC. The chain joins TRBV4-1 to TRBJ2-7; D might be TRBD2 (5 bases). Germline CDR1 MGHRA, CDR2 YSYEKL. The V gene lost 4 bases and the J gene lost 7 bases, with 23 bases spanning the gap. There are 16 residues in the CDR3.

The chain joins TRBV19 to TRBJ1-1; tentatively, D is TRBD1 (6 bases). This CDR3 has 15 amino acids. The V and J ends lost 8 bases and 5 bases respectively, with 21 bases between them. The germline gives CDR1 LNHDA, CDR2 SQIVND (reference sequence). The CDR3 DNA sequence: TGTGCCAGTTCGACCCTGGGGGCGGGAGGGACTGAAGCTTTCTTT. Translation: CASSTLGAGGTEAFF.

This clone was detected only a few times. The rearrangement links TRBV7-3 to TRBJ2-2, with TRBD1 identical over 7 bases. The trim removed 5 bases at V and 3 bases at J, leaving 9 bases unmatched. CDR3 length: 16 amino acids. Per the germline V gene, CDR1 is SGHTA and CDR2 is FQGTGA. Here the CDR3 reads CASSPPRQGYTGELFF. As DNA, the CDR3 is TGTGCCAGCAGCCCTCCCCGACAGGGATACACCGGGGAGCTGTTTTTT.

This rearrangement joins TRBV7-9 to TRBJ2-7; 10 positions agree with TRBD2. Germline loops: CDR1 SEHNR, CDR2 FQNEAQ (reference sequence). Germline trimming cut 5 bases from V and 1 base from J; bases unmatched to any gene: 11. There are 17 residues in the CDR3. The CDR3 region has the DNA TGTGCCAGCAGCCCTAAGGGCCTAGCGGGAGATTCCTACGAGCAGTACTTC. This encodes CASSPKGLAGDSYEQYF.